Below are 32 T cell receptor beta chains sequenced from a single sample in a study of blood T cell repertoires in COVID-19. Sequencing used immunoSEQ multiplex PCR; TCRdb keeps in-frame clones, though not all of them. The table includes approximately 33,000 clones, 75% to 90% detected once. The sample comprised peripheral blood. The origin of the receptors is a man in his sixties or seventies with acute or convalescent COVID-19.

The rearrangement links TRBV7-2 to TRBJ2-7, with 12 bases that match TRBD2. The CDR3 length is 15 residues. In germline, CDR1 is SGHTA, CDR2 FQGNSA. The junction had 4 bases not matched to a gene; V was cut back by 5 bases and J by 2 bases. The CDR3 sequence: CASSLRTSGTYEQYF. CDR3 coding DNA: TGTGCCAGCAGCCTTCGGACTAGCGGGACCTACGAGCAGTACTTC.

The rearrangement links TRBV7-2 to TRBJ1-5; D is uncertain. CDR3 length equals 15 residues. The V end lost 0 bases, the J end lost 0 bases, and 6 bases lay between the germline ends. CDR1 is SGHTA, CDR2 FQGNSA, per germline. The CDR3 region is CASSLAGYSNQPQHF. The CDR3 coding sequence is TGTGCCAGCAGCTTAGCGGGCTATAGCAATCAGCCCCAGCATTTT.

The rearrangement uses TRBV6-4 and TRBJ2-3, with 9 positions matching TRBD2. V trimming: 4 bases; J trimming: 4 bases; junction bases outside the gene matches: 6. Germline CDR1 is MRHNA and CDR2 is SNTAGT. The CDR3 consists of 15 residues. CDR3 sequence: CASSGVAGASDTQYF. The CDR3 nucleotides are TGTGCCAGCAGTGGGGTAGCGGGAGCCTCAGATACGCAGTATTTT.

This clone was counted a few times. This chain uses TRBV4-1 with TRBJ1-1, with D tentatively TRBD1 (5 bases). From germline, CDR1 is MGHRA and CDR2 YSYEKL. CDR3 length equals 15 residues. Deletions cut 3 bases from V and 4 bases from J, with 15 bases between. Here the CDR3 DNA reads TGCGCCAGCAGCCAGGGGCAGGTTTTCGGCACTGAAGCTTTCTTT. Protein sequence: CASSQGQVFGTEAFF.

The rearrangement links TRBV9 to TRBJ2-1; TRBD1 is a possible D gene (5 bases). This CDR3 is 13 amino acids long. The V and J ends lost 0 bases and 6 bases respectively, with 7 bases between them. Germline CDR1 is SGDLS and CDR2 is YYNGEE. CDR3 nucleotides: TGTGCCAGCAGCGTAGTAGACAGCAATGAGCAGTTCTTC. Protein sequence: CASSVVDSNEQFF.

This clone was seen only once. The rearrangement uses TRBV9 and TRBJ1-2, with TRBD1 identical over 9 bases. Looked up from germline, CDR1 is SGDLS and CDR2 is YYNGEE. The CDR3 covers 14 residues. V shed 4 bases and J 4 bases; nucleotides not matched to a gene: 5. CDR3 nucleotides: TGTGCCAGCAGCCCCGGGACAGGGCCCTATGGCTACACCTTC. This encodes CASSPGTGPYGYTF.

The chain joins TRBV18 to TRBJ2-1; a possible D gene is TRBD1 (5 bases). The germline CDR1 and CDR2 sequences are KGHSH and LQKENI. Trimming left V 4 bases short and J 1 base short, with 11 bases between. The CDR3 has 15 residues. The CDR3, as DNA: TGTGCCAGCTCACGGGGCCGGGTATCCTACAATGAGCAGTTCTTC. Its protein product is CASSRGRVSYNEQFF.

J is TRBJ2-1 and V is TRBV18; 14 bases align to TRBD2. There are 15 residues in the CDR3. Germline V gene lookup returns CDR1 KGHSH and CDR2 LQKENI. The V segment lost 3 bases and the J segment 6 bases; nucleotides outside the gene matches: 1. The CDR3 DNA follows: TGTGCCAGCTCACCGGGACTAGCGGGAGTCAATGAGCAGTTCTTC. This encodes CASSPGLAGVNEQFF.

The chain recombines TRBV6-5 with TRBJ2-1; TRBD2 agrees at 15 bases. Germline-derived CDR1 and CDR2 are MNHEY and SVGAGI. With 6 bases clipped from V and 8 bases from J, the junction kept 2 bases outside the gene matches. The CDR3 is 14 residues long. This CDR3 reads CASRGLAGGHEQFF. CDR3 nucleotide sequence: TGTGCCAGCAGAGGACTAGCGGGAGGGCATGAGCAGTTCTTC.

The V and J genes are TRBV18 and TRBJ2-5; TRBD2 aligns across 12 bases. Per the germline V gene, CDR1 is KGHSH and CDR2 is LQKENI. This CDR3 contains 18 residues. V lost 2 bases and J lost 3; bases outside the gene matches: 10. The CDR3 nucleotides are TGTGCCAGCTCACCATCGATGACTAGCGGGAGTTTGGAAGAGACCCAGTACTTC. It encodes CASSPSMTSGSLEETQYF.

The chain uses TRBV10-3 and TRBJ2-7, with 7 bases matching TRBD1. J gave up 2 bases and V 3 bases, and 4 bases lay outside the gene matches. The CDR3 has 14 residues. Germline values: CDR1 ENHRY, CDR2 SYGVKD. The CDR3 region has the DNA TGTGCCATCAGTGACCGGGACAGAGCCTACGAGCAGTACTTC. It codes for CAISDRDRAYEQYF.

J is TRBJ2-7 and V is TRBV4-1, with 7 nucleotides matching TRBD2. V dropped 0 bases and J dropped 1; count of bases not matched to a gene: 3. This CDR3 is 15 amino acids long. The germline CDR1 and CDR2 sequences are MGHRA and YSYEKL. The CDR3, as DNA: TGCGCCAGCAGCCAAGATCCAGCGGGGTCCTACGAGCAGTACTTC. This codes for CASSQDPAGSYEQYF.

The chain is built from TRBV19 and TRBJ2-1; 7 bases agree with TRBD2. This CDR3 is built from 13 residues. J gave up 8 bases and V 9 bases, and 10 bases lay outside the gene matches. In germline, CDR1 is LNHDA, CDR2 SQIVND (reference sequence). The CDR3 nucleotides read TGTGCCAGCCGGGACGAGCGGGGAGATGAGCAGTTCTTC. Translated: CASRDERGDEQFF.

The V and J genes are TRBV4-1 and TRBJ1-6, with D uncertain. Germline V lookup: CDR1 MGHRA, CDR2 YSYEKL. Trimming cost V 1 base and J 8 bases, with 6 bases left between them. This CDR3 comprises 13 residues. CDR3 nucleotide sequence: TGCGCCAGCAGCCAAGTGGCCGATTCACCCCTCCACTTT. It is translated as CASSQVADSPLHF.

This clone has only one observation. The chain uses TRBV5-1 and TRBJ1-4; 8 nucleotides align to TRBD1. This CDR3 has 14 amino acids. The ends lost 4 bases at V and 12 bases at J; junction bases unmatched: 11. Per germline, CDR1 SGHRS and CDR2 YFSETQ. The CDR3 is CASSDTGGTGELFF. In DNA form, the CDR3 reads TGCGCCAGCAGCGATACAGGGGGGACGGGGGAACTGTTTTTT.

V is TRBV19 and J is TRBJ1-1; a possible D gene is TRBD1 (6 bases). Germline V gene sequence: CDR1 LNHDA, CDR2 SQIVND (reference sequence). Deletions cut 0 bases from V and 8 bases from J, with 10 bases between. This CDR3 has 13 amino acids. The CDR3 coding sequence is TGTGCCAGTAGTATAGACCCTCAGGGGGAAGCTTTCTTT. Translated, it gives CASSIDPQGEAFF.

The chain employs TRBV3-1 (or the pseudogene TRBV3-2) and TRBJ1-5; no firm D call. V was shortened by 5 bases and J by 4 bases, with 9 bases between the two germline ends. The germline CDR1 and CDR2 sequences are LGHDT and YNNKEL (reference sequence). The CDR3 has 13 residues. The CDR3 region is CASSSTLNQPQHF. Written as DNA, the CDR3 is TGTGCCAGCAGCTCAACATTGAATCAGCCCCAGCATTTT.

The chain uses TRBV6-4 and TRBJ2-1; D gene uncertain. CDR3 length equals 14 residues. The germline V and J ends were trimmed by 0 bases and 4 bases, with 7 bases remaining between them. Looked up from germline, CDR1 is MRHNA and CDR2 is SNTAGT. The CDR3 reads CASSDSAEYNEQFF. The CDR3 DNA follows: TGTGCCAGCAGTGACTCTGCGGAATACAATGAGCAGTTCTTC.

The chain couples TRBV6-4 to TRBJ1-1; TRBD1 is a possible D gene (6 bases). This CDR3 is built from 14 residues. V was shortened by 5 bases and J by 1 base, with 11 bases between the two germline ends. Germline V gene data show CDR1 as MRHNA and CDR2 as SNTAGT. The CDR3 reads CASSCEGQNTEAFF. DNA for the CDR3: TGTGCCAGCAGTTGCGAGGGACAGAACACTGAAGCTTTCTTT.

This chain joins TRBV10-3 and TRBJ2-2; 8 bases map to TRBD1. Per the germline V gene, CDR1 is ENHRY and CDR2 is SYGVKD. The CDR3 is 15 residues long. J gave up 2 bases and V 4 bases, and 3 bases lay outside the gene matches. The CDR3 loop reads CAISGTGPNTGELFF. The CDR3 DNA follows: TGTGCCATCAGTGGGACAGGGCCAAACACCGGGGAGCTGTTTTTT.

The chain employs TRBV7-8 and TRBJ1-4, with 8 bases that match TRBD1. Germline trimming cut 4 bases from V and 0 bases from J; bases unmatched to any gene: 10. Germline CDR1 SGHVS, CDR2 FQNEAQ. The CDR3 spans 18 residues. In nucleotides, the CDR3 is TGTGCCAGCAGCTATAGGGGAACAGGGGGTGCAACTAATGAAAAACTGTTTTTT. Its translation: CASSYRGTGGATNEKLFF.

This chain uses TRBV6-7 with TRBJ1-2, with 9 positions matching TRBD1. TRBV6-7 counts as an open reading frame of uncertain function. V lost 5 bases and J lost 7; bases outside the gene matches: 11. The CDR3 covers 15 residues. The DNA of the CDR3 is TGTGCCAGCAGTCGAACTTTACAGGGGGCCGGTGGCTACACCTTC. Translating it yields CASSRTLQGAGGYTF.

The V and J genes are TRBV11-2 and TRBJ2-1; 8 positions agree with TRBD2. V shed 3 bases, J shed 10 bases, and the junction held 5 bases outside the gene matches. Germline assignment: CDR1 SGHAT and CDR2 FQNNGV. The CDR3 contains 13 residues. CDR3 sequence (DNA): TGTGCCAGCAGCTTCGGGACTAGAAAGGAGCAGTTCTTC. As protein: CASSFGTRKEQFF.

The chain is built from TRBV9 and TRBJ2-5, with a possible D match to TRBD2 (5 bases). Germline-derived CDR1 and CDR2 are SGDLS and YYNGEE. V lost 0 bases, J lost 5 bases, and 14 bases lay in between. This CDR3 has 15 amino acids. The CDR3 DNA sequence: TGTGCCAGCAGCGTAGTAGGAGGCGGCCTGGAGACCCAGTACTTC. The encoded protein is CASSVVGGGLETQYF.

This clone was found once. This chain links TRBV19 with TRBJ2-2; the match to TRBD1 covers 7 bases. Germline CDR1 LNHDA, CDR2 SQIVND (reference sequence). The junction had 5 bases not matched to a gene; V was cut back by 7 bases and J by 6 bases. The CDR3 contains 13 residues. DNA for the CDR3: TGTGCCAGTACCGTGACAGGGTCCGGGGAGCTGTTTTTT. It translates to CASTVTGSGELFF.

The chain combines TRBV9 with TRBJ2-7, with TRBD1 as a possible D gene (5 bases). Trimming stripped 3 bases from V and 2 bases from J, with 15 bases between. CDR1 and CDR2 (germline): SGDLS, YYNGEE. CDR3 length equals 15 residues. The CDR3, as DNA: TGTGCCAGCAGCGCCTTGGGGCAGGGAACCTACGAGCAGTACTTC. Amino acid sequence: CASSALGQGTYEQYF. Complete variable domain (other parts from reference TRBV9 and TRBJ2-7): DSGVTQTPKHLITATGQRVTLRCSPRSGDLSVYWYQQSLDQGLQFLIQYYNGEERAKGNILERFSAQQFPDLHSELNLSSLELGDSALYFCASSALGQGTYEQYFGPGTRLTVT.

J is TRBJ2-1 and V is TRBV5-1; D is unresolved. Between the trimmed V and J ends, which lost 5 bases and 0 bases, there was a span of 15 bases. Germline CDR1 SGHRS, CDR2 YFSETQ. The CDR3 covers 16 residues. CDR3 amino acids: CASSKPKESSYNEQFF. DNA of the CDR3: TGCGCCAGCAGTAAACCGAAAGAGAGCTCCTACAATGAGCAGTTCTTC.

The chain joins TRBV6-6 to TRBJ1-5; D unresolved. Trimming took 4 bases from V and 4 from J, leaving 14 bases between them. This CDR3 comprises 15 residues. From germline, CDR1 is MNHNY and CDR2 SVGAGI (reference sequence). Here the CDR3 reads CASSLGGILNQPQHF. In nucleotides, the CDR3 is TGTGCCAGCAGTTTAGGAGGAATTCTGAATCAGCCCCAGCATTTT.

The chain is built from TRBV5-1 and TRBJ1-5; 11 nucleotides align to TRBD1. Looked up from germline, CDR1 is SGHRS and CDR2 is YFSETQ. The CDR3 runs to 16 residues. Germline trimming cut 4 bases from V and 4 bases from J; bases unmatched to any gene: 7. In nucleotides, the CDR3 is TGCGCCAGCAGCCCAGGGACAGGGGGGACTAATCAGCCCCAGCATTTT. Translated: CASSPGTGGTNQPQHF.

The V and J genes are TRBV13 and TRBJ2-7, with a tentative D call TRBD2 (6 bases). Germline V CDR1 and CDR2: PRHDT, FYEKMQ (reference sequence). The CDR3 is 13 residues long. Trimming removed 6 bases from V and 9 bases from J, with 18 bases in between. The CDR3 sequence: CASSSAEGLRQYF. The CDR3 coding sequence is TGTGCCAGCAGTTCCGCGGAGGGACTTCGGCAGTACTTC.

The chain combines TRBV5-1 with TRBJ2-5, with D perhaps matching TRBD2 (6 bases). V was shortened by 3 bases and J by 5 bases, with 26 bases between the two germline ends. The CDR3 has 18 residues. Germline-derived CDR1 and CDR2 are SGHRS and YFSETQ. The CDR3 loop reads CASSSGASSQTGRETQYF. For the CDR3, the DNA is TGCGCCAGCAGCTCAGGTGCCTCTAGCCAAACGGGGAGGGAGACCCAGTACTTC.

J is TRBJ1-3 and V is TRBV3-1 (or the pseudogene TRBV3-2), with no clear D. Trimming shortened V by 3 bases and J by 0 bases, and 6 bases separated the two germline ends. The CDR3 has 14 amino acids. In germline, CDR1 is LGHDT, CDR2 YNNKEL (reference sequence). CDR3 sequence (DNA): TGTGCCAGCAGCCACGGGTCCTCTGGAAACACCATATATTTT. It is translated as CASSHGSSGNTIYF.